This TCR beta chain was captured by sequencing in a study of blood T cells in healthy people across ages. Then a second PCR, running about 6 to 11 cycles, was carried out with a sample-barcoded 5' primer and a J-beta primer mix. MiXCR, run by TCRdb on the 5' RACE reads, gives a single entry per CDR3 protein. The sample carries 750,000 to 850,000 distinct CDR3 sequences, 20% to 25% recorded once. Separately, the same data were catalogued under a study of T cells of mothers and their children.

The receptor's source is a boy younger than 18 in good health. The sample consisted of blood.

The CDR3 spells CASRSRGPINTGELFF. CDR3 DNA: TGCGCCAGCAGATCCAGGGGGCCTATTAACACCGGGGAGCTGTTTTTT. The chain links TRBV5-1 to TRBJ2-2; 8 bases are shared with TRBD1. From germline, CDR1 is SGHRS and CDR2 YFSETQ. Germline trimming cut 5 bases from V and 2 bases from J; bases unmatched to any gene: 8. This CDR3 has 16 amino acids.